The clone carrying this T cell receptor beta chain appeared once. Its target is not known. Normal lung sampling was at least 3 cm from the tumour, as distant as possible. These data originate in a study of immune cell composition in non-small cell lung cancer. Study conclusions and caveats: Squamous carcinomas (roughly 80%) more often had tumour-associated clones >0.5% than adenocarcinomas (around 33%). Tumour TCR-beta clonality was not significantly tied to smoking pack-years. Overall clonality, unlike maximal tumour-associated clone frequency, did not predict TIL reactivity.

Sequencing was performed with immunoSEQ multiplex PCR; in TCRdb, only in-frame clones are kept and a portion is missing. This table has under 2,500 clones, almost 70% appearing once. There are 15 residues in the CDR3. V gave up 6 bases and J gave up 0 bases; unmatched junction bases: 5. The germline V gene has CDR1 SNHLY and CDR2 FYNNEI. This sequence originates from a human donor with non-small cell lung cancer. This chain uses TRBV2 with TRBJ2-3, with TRBD2 matching over 8 bases. Material for sequencing was non-adjacent lung tissue. CDR3 protein: CASSIGLASTDTQYF. CDR3 DNA: TGTGCCAGCAGCATCGGACTAGCTAGCACAGATACGCAGTATTTT.